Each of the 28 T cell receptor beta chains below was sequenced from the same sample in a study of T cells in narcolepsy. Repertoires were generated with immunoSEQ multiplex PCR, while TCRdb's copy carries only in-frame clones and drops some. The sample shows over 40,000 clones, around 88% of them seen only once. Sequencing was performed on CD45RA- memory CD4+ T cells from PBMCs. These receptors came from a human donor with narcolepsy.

The CDR3 nucleotides are TGTGCCAGCACTACCGGGACAGGGAGTTCTAGCTCACCCCTCCACTTT. Translated: CASTTGTGSSSSPLHF. V gene TRBV2 combines with J gene TRBJ1-6, with 9 bases matching TRBD1. This CDR3 comprises 16 residues. V lost 7 bases, J lost 10 bases, and 14 bases stayed unmatched. Germline CDR1 is SNHLY and CDR2 is FYNNEI.

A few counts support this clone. The CDR3 is CASKGQGRNTIYF. In DNA form, the CDR3 reads TGTGCCAGTAAGGGACAGGGGAGAAACACCATATATTTT. V usage is TRBV19 and J usage is TRBJ1-3; 10 positions match TRBD1. J was trimmed by 5 bases and V by 7 bases; bases with no gene match: 2. The germline CDR1 and CDR2 sequences are LNHDA and SQIVND (reference sequence). The CDR3 is made up of 13 amino acids.

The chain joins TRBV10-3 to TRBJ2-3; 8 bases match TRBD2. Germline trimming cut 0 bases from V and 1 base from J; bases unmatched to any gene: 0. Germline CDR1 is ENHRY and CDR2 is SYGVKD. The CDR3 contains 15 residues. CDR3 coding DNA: TGTGCCATCAGTGAGTCGACTAGCGGCACAGATACGCAGTATTTT. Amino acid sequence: CAISESTSGTDTQYF.

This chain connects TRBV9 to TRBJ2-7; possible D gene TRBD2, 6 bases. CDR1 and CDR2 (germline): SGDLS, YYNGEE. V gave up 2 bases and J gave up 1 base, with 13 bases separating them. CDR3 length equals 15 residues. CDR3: CASSVPGTLSYEQYF. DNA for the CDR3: TGTGCCAGCAGCGTCCCCGGGACTCTTTCCTACGAGCAGTACTTC.

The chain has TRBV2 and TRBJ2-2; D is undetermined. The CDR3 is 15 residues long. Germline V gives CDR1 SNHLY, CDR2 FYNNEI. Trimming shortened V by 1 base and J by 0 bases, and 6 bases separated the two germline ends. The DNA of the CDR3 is TGTGCCAGCAGTGAAGACAGACCGAACACCGGGGAGCTGTTTTTT. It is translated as CASSEDRPNTGELFF.

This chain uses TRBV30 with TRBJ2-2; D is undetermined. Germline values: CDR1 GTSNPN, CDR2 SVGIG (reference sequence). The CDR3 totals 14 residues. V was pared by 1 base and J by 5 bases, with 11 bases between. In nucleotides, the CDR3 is TGTGCCTGGAGTGCCCTAGTCTCGACCGGGGAGCTGTTTTTT. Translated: CAWSALVSTGELFF.

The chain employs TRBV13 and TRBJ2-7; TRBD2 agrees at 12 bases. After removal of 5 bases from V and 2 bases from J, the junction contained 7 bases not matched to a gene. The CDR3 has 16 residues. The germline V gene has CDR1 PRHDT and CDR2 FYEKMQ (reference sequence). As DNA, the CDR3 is TGTGCCAGCAGCCGTTCTAGCGGGGGGGCCCCCTACGAGCAGTACTTC. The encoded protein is CASSRSSGGAPYEQYF. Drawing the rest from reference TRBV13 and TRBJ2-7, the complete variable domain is AAGVIQSPRHLIKEKRETATLKCYPIPRHDTVYWYQQGPGQDPQFLISFYEKMQSDKGSIPDRFSAQQFSDYHSELNMSSLELGDSALYFCASSRSSGGAPYEQYFGPGTRLTVT.

This CDR3 reads CASSFRGAYNSPLHF. The CDR3 bases are TGTGCCAGCAGCTTTCGGGGCGCCTATAATTCACCCCTCCACTTT. J is TRBJ1-6 and V is TRBV5-6; TRBD1 is a possible D gene (5 bases). There are 15 residues in the CDR3. Between the trimmed V and J ends, which lost 2 bases and 2 bases, there was a span of 8 bases. Per germline, CDR1 SGHDT and CDR2 YYEEEE.

The chain's CDR3 is CASSQVGRGTGELFF. The CDR3 DNA is TGCGCCAGCAGCCAAGTAGGCAGGGGCACGGGGGAGCTGTTTTTT. This chain connects TRBV4-1 to TRBJ2-2; D might be TRBD1 (6 bases). V lost 1 base and J 8 bases, leaving 14 bases between the germline ends. Germline assignment: CDR1 MGHRA and CDR2 YSYEKL. The CDR3 is made up of 15 amino acids.

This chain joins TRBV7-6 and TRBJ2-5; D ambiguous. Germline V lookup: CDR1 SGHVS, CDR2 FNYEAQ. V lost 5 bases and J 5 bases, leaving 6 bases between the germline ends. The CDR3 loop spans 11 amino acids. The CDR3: CASSHSETQYF. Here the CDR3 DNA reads TGTGCCAGCAGCCATTCGGAGACCCAGTACTTC.

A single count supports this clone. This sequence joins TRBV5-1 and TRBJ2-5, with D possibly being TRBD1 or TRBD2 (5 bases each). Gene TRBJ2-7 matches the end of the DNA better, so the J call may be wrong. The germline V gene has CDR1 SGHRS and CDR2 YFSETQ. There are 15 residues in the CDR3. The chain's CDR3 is CASSLNVRGPYEQYF. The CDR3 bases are TGCGCCAGCAGCTTAAACGTCCGGGGCCCGTACGAGCAGTACTTC.

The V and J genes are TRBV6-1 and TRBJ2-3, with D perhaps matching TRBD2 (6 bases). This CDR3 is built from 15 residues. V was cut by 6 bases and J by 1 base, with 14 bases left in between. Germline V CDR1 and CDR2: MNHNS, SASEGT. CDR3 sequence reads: CASRRAGSGTDTQYF. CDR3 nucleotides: TGTGCCAGCAGACGAGCGGGTTCAGGCACAGATACGCAGTATTTT.

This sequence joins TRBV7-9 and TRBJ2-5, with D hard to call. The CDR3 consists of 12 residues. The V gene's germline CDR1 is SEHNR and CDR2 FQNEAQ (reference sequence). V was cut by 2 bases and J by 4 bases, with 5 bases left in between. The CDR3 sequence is CASSLLGETQYF. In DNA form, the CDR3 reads TGTGCCAGCAGCTTACTAGGAGAGACCCAGTACTTC.

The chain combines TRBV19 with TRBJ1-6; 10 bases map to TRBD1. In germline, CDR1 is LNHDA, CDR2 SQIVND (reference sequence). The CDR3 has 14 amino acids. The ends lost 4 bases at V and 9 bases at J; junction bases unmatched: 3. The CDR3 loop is CASSTGTGVSPLHF. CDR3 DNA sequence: TGTGCCAGTAGTACCGGGACAGGGGTTTCACCCCTCCACTTT.

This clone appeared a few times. The CDR3 here is CASSARTGRYYEQYF. The DNA of the CDR3 is TGTGCCAGCAGCGCACGGACGGGACGGTATTACGAGCAGTACTTC. V usage is TRBV11-3 and J usage is TRBJ2-7, with D perhaps being TRBD1 or TRBD2 (5 bases each). The CDR3 is made up of 15 amino acids. V lost 5 bases to trimming and J lost 4 bases, with 18 bases between them. The V gene's germline CDR1 is SGHNT and CDR2 YENEEA.

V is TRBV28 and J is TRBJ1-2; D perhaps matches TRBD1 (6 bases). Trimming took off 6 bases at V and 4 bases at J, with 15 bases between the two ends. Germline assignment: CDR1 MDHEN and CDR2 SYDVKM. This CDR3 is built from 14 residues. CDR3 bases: TGTGCCAGCAGCTTTCCTCAGGGGAGCTATGGCTACACCTTC. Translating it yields CASSFPQGSYGYTF.

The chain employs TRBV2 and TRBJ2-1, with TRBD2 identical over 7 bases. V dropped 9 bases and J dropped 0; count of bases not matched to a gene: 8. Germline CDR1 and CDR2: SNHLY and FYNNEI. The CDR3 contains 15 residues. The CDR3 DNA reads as TGTGCCAGAGGAAGGCGGGAGAGCTCCTACAATGAGCAGTTCTTC. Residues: CARGRRESSYNEQFF.

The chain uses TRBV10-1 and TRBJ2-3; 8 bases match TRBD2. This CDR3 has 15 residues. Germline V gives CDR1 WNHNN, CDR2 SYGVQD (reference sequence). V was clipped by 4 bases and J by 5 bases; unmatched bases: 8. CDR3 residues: CASSGVGAGEDTQYF. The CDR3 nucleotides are TGCGCCAGCAGTGGGGTGGGAGCGGGAGAAGATACGCAGTATTTT.

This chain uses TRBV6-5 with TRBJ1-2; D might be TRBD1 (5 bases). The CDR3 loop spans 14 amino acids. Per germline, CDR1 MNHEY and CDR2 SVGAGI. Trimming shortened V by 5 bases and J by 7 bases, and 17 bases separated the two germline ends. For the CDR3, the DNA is TGTGCCAGCAGTCCCCGGGACCCATACGGTGGCTACACCTTC. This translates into CASSPRDPYGGYTF.

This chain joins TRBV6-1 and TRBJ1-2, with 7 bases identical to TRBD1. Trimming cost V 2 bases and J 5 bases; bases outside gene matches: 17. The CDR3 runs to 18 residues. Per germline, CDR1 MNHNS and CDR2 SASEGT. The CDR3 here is CASSEIWQGGGERYGYTF. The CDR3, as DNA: TGTGCCAGCAGTGAAATATGGCAGGGGGGCGGGGAAAGGTATGGCTACACCTTC.

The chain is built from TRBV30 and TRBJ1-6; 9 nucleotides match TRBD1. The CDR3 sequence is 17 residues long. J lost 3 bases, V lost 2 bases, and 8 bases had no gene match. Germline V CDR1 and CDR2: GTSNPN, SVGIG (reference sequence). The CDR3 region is CAWSIDRGTDYNSPLHF. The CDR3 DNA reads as TGTGCCTGGAGTATTGACAGGGGGACCGACTATAATTCACCCCTCCACTTT.

The CDR3 loop reads CASSPGQADSPLHF. Here the CDR3 DNA reads TGTGCCAGCAGCCCCGGACAGGCGGATTCACCCCTCCACTTT. V is TRBV7-6 and J is TRBJ1-6; 7 nucleotides align to TRBD1. This CDR3 region has 14 residues. CDR1 is SGHVS, CDR2 FNYEAQ, per germline. After removal of 5 bases from V and 8 bases from J, the junction contained 6 bases not matched to a gene.

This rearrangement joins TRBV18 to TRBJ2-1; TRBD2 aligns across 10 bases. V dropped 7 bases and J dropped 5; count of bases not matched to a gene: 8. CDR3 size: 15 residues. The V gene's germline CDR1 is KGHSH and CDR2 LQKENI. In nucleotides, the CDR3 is TGTGCCAGCTGTGCAGGGCTAGCGGGGGACAATGAGCAGTTCTTC. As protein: CASCAGLAGDNEQFF.

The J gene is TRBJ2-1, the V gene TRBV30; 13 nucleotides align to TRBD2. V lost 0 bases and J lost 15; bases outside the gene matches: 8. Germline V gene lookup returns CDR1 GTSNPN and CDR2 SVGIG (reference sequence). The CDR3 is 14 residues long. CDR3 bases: TGTGCCTGGAGTGTAGGACTAGCGGGAGCCCAATGGTTCTTC. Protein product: CAWSVGLAGAQWFF.

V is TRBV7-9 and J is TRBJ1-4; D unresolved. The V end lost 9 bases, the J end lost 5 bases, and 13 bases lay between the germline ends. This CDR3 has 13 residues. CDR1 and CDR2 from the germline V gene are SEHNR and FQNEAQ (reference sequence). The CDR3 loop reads CASSVKSNEKLFF. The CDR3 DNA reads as TGTGCCAGTTCCGTGAAGTCGAATGAAAAACTGTTTTTT.

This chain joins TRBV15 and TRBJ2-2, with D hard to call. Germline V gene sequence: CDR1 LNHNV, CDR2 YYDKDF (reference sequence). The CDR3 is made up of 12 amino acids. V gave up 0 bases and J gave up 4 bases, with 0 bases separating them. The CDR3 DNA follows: TGTGCCACCAGCAGAGACACCGGGGAGCTGTTTTTT. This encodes CATSRDTGELFF.

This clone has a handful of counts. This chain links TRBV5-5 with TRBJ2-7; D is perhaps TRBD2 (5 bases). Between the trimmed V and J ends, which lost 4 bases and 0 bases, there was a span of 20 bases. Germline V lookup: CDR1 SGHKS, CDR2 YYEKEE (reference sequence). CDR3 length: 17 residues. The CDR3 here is CASSLQPHGITSYEQYF. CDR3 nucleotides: TGTGCCAGCAGCCTCCAACCCCACGGGATAACCTCCTACGAGCAGTACTTC.

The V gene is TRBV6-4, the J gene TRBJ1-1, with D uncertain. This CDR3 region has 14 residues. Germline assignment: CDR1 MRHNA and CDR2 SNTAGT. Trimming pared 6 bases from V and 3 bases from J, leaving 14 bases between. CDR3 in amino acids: CASRLGPRDTEAFF. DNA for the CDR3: TGTGCCAGCAGACTAGGACCCCGGGACACTGAAGCTTTCTTT.